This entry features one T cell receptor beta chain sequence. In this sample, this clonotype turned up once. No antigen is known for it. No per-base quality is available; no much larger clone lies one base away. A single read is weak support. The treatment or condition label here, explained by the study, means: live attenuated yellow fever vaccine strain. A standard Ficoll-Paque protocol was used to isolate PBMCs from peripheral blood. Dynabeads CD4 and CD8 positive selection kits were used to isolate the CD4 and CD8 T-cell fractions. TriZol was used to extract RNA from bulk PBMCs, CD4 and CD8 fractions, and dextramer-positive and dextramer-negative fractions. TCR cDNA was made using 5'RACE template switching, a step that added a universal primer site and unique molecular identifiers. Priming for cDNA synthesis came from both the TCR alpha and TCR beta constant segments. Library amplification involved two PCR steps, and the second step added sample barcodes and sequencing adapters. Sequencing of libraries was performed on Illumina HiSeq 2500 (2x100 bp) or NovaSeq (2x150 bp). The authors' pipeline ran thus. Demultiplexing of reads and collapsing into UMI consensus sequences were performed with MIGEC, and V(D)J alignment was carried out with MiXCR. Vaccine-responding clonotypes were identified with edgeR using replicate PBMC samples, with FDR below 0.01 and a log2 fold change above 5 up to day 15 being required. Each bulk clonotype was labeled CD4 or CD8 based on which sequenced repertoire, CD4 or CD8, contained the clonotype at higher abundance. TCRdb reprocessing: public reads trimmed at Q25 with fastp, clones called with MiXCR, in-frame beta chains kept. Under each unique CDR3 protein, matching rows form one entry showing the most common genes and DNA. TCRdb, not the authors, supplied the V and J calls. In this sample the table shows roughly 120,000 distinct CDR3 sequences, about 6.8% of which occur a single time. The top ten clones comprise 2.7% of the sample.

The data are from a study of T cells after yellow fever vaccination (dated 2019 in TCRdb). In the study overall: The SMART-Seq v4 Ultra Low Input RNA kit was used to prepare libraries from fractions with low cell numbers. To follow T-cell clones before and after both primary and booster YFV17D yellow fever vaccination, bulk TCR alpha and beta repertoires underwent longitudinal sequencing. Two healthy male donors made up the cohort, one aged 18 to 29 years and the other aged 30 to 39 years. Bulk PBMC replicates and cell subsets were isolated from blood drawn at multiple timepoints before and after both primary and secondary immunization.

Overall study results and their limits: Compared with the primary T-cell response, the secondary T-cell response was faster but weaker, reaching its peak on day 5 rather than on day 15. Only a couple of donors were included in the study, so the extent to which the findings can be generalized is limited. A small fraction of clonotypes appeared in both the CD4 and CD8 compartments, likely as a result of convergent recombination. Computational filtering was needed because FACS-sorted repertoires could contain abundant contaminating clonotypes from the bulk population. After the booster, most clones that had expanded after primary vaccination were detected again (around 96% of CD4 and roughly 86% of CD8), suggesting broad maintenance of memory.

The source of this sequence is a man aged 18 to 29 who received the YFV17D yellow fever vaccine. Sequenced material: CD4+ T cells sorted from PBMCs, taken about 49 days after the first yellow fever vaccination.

The nucleotide sequence is given as TGTGCCAGCAGCCTTCTAGCGGGGGTGTTCGAGCAGTACTTC. Its translation reads: CASSLLAGVFEQYF. The chain joins TRBV7-3 to TRBJ2-7; TRBD2 lines up with 10 middle nucleotides. The junction shows trimming of 5 bases on V and 6 bases on J, and the gene matches do not reach 7 bases of it. The CDR3 contains 14 residues, cysteine and phenylalanine counted. Only CDR3 DNA is held: 42 bases, read in frame from base 1. The germline V gene sets CDR1 to SGHTA and CDR2 to FQGTGA.